This T cell receptor (beta chain) was found in a study of cytomegalovirus exposure and HLA in healthy donors. Study-level information: In a later analysis, it was reported that the approximately 110 validation repertoires had been produced on the same platform as the 600 to 850 repertoires belonging to the first cohort.

CDR1 and CDR2 from the germline V gene are LNHDA and SQIVND (reference sequence). Deletions cut 4 bases from V and 4 bases from J, with 10 bases between. This CDR3 spans 13 amino acids. General observations from the study: The study labeled around 160 TCR beta chains cytomegalovirus-associated. The tendency of first-cohort TCR clusters to co-occur in the roughly 120 validation repertoires was the finding of a later analysis. Rarity characterized most TCR sequences, yet some public TCRs appeared in many donors.

Here immunoSEQ multiplex PCR was the method, and the copy in TCRdb shows in-frame clones only, minus some. This table has about 180,000 clones, about 85% appearing once. A word on this clone: What it recognizes is unknown.

Sequencing was carried out using PBMCs. The TCR was taken from a man between 18 and 29 years old in good health and CMV-seropositive. The rearrangement uses TRBV19 and TRBJ1-1; D unclear. In DNA form, the CDR3 reads TGTGCCAGTAGTAACTGGTCCGGCACTGAAGCTTTCTTT. Its translation is CASSNWSGTEAFF.